The rows below give T cell receptor beta chains drawn from one sample of a study of T cells after yellow fever vaccination. Via MiXCR, TCRdb re-called the 5' RACE reads, giving one row per CDR3 protein. The sample carries over 150,000 distinct CDR3 sequences, less than 9% recorded once. The specimen was CD4+ T cells sorted from PBMCs, collected around 5 days after the first yellow fever vaccination. All receptors come from a man between 18 and 29 years old who received the YFV17D yellow fever vaccine. CDR3s include the opening cysteine and the closing phenylalanine or tryptophan. Fields, in order: clone size, V gene, CDR3 length, J gene, D gene, CDR3 protein, CDR3 DNA. D genes are given only for firm matches. Clone size is not always given. Where it is, it says once, few, many or a class for expanded clones.

size: .
V: TRBV9
length: 15
J: TRBJ1-6
D: .
CDR3: CASSARGVVNSPLHF
DNA: TGTGCCAGCAGCGCCCGAGGGGTGGTGAATTCACCCCTCCACTTT

size: few
V: TRBV5-1
length: 16
J: TRBJ1-4
D: .
CDR3: CASSKAAAPTNEKLFF
DNA: TGCGCCAGCAGCAAAGCGGCGGCGCCAACTAATGAAAAACTGTTTTTT

size: many
V: TRBV7-2
length: 14
J: TRBJ2-5
D: TRBD2
CDR3: CASSPGLAQETQYF
DNA: TGTGCCAGCAGCCCCGGACTAGCCCAAGAGACCCAGTACTTC

size: .
V: TRBV7-9
length: 15
J: TRBJ1-1
D: .
CDR3: CASSPHNSGNTEAFF
DNA: TGTGCCAGCAGCCCTCATAATAGCGGGAACACTGAAGCTTTCTTT

size: .
V: TRBV12-3/TRBV12-4
length: 15
J: TRBJ2-2
D: TRBD1
CDR3: CASSRGQGYTGELFF
DNA: TGTGCCAGCAGTCGGGGACAGGGGTACACCGGGGAGCTGTTTTTT

size: few
V: TRBV7-9
length: 15
J: TRBJ2-4
D: .
CDR3: CASSPTKLAKNIQYF
DNA: TGTGCCAGCAGCCCTACCAAGTTAGCCAAAAACATTCAGTACTTC

size: .
V: TRBV19
length: 15
J: TRBJ2-3
D: .
CDR3: CASSPRLVPTDTQYF
DNA: TGTGCCAGTAGTCCCCGGCTTGTCCCCACAGATACGCAGTATTTT

size: few
V: TRBV7-9
length: 14
J: TRBJ1-1
D: TRBD1
CDR3: CASSWLLGTGEAFF
DNA: TGTGCCAGCAGCTGGCTATTGGGGACAGGGGAAGCTTTCTTT

size: few
V: TRBV5-1
length: 13
J: TRBJ2-5
D: .
CDR3: CASSFLGEETQYF
DNA: TGCGCCAGCAGCTTCCTGGGGGAAGAGACCCAGTACTTC

size: many
V: TRBV5-1
length: 16
J: TRBJ1-6
D: .
CDR3: CASSLLGQPGNSPLHF
DNA: TGCGCCAGCAGCTTGCTCGGTCAACCCGGTAATTCACCCCTCCACTTT

size: many
V: TRBV7-2
length: 13
J: TRBJ1-1
D: .
CDR3: CASSTRRNTEAFF
DNA: TGTGCCAGCAGCACCCGGCGGAACACTGAAGCTTTCTTT

size: .
V: TRBV7-9
length: 16
J: TRBJ2-1
D: TRBD1
CDR3: CASSLVGGPLYNEQFF
DNA: TGTGCCAGCAGCTTAGTAGGGGGCCCCCTCTACAATGAGCAGTTCTTC

size: .
V: TRBV29-1
length: 15
J: TRBJ2-3
D: TRBD1
CDR3: CSVETGTGLRDTHYF
DNA: TGCAGCGTCGAAACCGGGACAGGGCTACGAGATACGCATTATTTT

size: .
V: TRBV27
length: 17
J: TRBJ2-1
D: TRBD1
CDR3: CASSRFSTGTGDNEQFF
DNA: TGTGCCAGCAGTCGATTCTCTACCGGGACAGGGGACAATGAGCAGTTCTTC

size: many
V: TRBV7-9
length: 16
J: TRBJ2-1
D: TRBD1
CDR3: CASSLTPGQSTSEQFF
DNA: TGTGCCAGCAGCCTCACTCCGGGACAGAGCACAAGTGAGCAGTTCTTC

size: .
V: TRBV10-3
length: 14
J: TRBJ2-7
D: .
CDR3: CAISVTSKSAEQYF
DNA: TGTGCCATCAGTGTTACTAGTAAGTCTGCCGAGCAGTACTTC

size: few
V: TRBV5-1
length: 15
J: TRBJ2-1
D: .
CDR3: CASSPIDSSYNEQFF
DNA: TGCGCCAGCAGCCCGATCGATAGCTCCTACAATGAGCAGTTCTTC

size: few
V: TRBV6-2/TRBV6-3
length: 16
J: TRBJ2-3
D: .
CDR3: CASSSPEGGLEDTQYF
DNA: TGTGCCAGCAGTTCCCCTGAGGGGGGGCTCGAAGATACGCAGTATTTT

size: few
V: TRBV20-1
length: 16
J: TRBJ2-5
D: TRBD2
CDR3: CSAYPTSGGAGETQYF
DNA: TGCAGTGCTTACCCGACTAGCGGGGGGGCGGGAGAGACCCAGTACTTC

size: many
V: TRBV18
length: 13
J: TRBJ2-2
D: .
CDR3: CASSPLRNKELFF
DNA: TGTGCCAGCTCTCCACTCCGGAATAAGGAGCTGTTTTTT